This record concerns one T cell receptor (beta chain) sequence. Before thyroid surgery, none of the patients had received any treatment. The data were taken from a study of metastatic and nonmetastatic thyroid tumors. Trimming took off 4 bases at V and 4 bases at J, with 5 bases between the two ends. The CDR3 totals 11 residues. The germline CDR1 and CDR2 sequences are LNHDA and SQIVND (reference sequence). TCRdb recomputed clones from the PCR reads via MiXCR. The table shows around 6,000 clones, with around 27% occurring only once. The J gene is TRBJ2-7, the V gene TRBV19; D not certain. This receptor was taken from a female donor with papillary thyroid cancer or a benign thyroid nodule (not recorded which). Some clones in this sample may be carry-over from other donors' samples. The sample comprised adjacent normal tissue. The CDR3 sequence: CASSNRYEQYF. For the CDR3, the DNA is TGTGCCAGTAGTAATCGGTACGAGCAGTACTTC.